This paragraph covers one TCR beta chain sequence. This sample stems from a study of blood T cell repertoires in COVID-19. As for the study in general: Acute and convalescent COVID-19 samples came from the United States, Italy and Spain. The cDNA or gDNA used as material had been derived from T cells, B-cell-depleted T cells, or PBMCs.

As handled by the study authors: Reference gene primer amplification in the assay estimated nucleated cell counts. The table came from immunoSEQ multiplex PCR; TCRdb's copy has only in-frame clones and leaves some out. V and J calls plus clone size are reproduced from that table; the DNA served to infer D and trimming. The table records some 280,000 clones, 75% to 90% of them present only once. The material sequenced was peripheral blood. The TCR originated in a woman aged 25 to 39 with active or convalescent COVID-19.

CDR3: CASNPQRAAYNEQFF. The CDR3 DNA follows: TGTGCCAGCAATCCCCAGCGGGCCGCCTACAATGAGCAGTTCTTC. The chain links TRBV11-1 to TRBJ2-1; maybe TRBD2 (6 bases). Trimming cost V 7 bases and J 2 bases, with 15 bases left between them. The CDR3 contains 15 residues. In germline, CDR1 is SGHAT, CDR2 FQDESV (reference sequence).